This TCR beta chain was sequenced for a study of T cell responses to AZD1222 COVID-19 vaccine. TCRdb's copy holds only in-frame clones and misses some; the assay was immunoSEQ multiplex PCR. The data hold approximately 89,000 clones, with approximately 90% observed a single time. V dropped 5 bases and J dropped 5; count of bases not matched to a gene: 12. CDR3 size: 16 residues. Germline lookup yields CDR1 MNHEY and CDR2 SMNVEV (reference sequence). General study findings and limits: Spike-spanning, vaccine-associated CD4 TCRs were dominant at 160-218 and 743-854. Clonal diversity was possibly underestimated; the donors were predominantly white British and more often female. Among AZD1222 vaccinees, only six were seropositive at baseline. Without day 14 samples, only post-peak T cell repertoires were studied.

As concerns this clone: The target antigen is unknown.

V gene TRBV27 combines with J gene TRBJ1-5; 7 nucleotides match TRBD1. This clonotype originated in an adult in good health. Sample: peripheral blood, taken on day 0 of AZD1222 vaccination. The DNA for the CDR3 is TGTGCCAGCAGTCCCGGGACAGCTATGTGGGATCAGCCCCAGCATTTT. Its protein product is CASSPGTAMWDQPQHF.